This T cell receptor (beta chain) stems from a study of T cell repertoires in aging, cancer and after chemotherapy (dated by TCRdb to the late 2010s). In terms of the full investigation: Donors were distributed across six age groups ranging from 30 or younger to 70 or older, with at least three individuals included per group. Paired pre- and post-chemotherapy samples in the solid tumor group came from brain tumor (glioblastoma) patients receiving temozolomide-based therapy. The cohort comprised some 220 cancer patients, roughly 90 with hematological and roughly 120 with solid cancers, plus 95 healthy donors as a reference group. To examine immunoaging and T cell reconstitution after chemotherapy, the study profiled TCR beta repertoires in peripheral blood from healthy donors and cancer patients. About 8.3 million TCR reads were contained in the full dataset. Summary of the overall study and its limitations: According to the authors, the repertoire data do not allow conclusions to be drawn about immunological memory after chemotherapy. Untreated patients with hematological or solid cancers showed significantly lower blood TCR diversity and higher clonality than age-matched healthy donors. In healthy donors, the drop in TCR diversity with age came mainly from a loss of richness, whereas in cancer patients a loss of evenness also played a part. In both cancer cohorts, median generation probability rose over the chemotherapy interval, which suggests that the repertoire was reconstituted through rebound thymic output.

Genomic DNA extracted from peripheral blood, rather than sorted cells or RNA, was used as the source for amplification of TCR beta rearrangements. Using a mixed TRB-A/B primer pool, multiplex touch-down PCR amplified rearranged TRB sequences covering the V, D and J segments. Illumina adapters and sample indices were attached to the amplicons through two consecutive PCR reactions run with Phusion HS II polymerase. After gel purification with the NucleoSpin Gel and PCR Clean-up kit, the amplicons were checked using Qubit and an Agilent 2100 Bioanalyzer. Sequencing of libraries was carried out on an Illumina MiSeq in 600-cycle, single-indexed, paired-end runs. In the original analysis: MiXCR versions 2.12 and 3.0.5 were used to process TRB sequences. A clone was defined as each unique CDR3 nucleotide sequence, and only productive sequences supported by at least two reads were kept. Repertoire metrics included Shannon diversity, evenness, clonality (one minus evenness), and alpha-parameterized diversity profiles from alpha 0 to 5. The IGoR algorithm was used to compute generation probabilities of clones in paired pre- and post-chemotherapy samples. TCRdb reran the public reads through fastp at Q25 and MiXCR, keeping productive beta chains. Each entry merges the rows of one CDR3 protein and shows their most common DNA and genes. The V and J calls, along with clone size, are taken from TCRdb and not from the paper's own processing. This sample is represented by about 4,100 distinct CDR3 sequences; about 26% of them were singletons. The ten largest clones capture 13% to 15% of the sample.

Notes on this clonotype: Its recognized antigen is unknown. A much more abundant neighbour one base away suggests this may be a read error.

Per the germline V gene, SGHTA is the CDR1 and FQGNSA is the CDR2. V drops 0 bases and J drops 1 base, leaving 3 bases in between. The CDR3 contains 13 residues, cysteine and phenylalanine counted. This entry keeps only the CDR3 DNA: 39 bases, framed from base 1. The V gene is TRBV7-2 and the J gene is TRBJ2-5; a confident D gene designation cannot be given. Sequencing was done on a sample of blood. The sequence was obtained from a human donor with a solid tumor. At the DNA level, the sequence is TGTGCCAGCAGCTTAGCCAGCCAAGAGACCCAGTACTTC. It translates to CASSLASQETQYF.